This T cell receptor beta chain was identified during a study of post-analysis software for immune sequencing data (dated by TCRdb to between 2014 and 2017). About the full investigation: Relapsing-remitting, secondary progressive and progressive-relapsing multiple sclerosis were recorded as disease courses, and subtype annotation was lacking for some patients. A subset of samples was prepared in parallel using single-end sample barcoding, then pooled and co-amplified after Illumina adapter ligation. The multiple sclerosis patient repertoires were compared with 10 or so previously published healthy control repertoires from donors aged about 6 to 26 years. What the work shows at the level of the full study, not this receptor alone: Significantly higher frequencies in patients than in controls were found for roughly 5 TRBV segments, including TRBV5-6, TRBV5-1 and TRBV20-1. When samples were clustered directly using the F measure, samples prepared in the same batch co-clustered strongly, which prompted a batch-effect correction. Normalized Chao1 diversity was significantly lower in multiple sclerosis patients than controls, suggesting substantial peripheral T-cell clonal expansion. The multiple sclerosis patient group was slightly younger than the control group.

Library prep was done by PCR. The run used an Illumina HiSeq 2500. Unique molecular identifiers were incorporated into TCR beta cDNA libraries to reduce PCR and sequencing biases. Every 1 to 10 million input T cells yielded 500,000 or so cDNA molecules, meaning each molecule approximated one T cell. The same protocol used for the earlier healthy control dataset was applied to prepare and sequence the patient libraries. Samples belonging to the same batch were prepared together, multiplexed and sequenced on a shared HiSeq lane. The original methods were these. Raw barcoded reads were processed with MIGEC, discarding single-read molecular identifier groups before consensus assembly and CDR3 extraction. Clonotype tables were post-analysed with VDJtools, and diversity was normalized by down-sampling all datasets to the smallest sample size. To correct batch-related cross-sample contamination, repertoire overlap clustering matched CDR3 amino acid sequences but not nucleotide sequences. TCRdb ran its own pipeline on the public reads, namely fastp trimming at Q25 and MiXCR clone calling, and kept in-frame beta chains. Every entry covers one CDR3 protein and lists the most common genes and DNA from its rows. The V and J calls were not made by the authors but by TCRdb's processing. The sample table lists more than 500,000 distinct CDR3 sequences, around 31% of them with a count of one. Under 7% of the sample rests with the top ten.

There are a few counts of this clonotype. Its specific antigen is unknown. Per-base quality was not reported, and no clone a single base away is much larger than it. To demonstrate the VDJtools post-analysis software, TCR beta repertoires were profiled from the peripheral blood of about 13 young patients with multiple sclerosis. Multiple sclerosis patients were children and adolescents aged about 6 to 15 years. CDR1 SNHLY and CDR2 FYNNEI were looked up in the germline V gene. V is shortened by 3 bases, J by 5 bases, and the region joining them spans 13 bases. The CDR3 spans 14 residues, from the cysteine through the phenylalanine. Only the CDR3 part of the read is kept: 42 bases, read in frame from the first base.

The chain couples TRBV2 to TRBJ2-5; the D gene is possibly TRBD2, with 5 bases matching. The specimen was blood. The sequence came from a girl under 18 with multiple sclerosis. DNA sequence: TGTGCCAGCAGTGATCCTATACGAGGGGAGACCCAGTACTTC. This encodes CASSDPIRGETQYF.